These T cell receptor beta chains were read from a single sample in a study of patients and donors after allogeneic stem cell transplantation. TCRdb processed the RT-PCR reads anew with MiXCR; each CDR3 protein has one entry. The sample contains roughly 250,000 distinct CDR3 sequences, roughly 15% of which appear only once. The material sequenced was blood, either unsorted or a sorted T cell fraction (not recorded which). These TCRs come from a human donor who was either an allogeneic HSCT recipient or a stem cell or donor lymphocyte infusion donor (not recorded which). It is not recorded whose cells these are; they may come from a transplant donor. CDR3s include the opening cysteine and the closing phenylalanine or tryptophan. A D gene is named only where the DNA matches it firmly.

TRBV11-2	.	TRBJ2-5	CASSPGLHTVAQETQYF
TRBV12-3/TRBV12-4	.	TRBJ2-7	CASSLRAGPTYEQYF
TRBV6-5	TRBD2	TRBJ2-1	CASSSGTTFGEQFF
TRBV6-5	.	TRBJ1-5	CASSYRGGDQPQHF
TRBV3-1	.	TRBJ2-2	CASSQAPPEGELFF
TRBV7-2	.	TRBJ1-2	CASSLGRSPNYGYTF
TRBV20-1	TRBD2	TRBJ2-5	CSARRGSGRYQETQYF
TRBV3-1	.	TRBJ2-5	CASSPPTSRETQYF
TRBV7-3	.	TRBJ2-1	CASSWGTSSNEQFF
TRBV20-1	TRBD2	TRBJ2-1	CSAERGGGNEQFF
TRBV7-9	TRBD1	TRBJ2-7	CASSTRQGYPYEQYF
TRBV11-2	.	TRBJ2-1	CASSSGPMLFF
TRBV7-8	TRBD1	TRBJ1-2	CASSLDQGAQGYTF
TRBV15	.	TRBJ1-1	CATSRDNNPNMNTEAFF
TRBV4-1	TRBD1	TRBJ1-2	CASSQAGGNGGYTF
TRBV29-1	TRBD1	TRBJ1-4	CSVEGTGGQGSEKLFF
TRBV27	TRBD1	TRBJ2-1	CASSPRTGEQFF
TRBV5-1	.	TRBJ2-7	CASSLVGRQTYEQYF
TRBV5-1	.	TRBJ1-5	CASSLAGNLQPQHF
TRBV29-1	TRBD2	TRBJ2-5	CSVGLTSGGAGKTQYF
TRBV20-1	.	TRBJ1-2	CSARADPSIGAQVYGYTF
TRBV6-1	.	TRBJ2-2	CASSEGFLNTGELFF
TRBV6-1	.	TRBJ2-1	CASSAEGNLYNEQFF
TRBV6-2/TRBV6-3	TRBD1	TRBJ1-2	CASSPGQGNGYTF
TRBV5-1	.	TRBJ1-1	CASSLGQVFMNTEAFF
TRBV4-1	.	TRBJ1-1	CASSQEGTNTEAFF
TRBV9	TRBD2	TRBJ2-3	CASSVVSAGPGDTQYF
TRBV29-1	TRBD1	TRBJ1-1	CSVAEGARGTEAFF
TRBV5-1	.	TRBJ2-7	CASSLGQQYEQYF
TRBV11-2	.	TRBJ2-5	CASSFTGGGGSQETQYF
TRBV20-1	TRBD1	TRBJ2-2	CSAKGGPGELFF
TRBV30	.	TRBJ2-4	CAWSVGRGDKNIQYF
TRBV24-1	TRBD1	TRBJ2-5	CATSDFGEQGGGETQYF
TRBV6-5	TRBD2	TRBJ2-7	CASSYGGGPSSYEQYF
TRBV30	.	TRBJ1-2	CALRQVGGYTF
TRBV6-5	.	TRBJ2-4	CASSYPSFGGGNIQYF
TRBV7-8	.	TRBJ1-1	CASSLGRDPRRRTEAFF
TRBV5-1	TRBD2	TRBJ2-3	CASSPGRRGGTDTQYF
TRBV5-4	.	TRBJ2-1	CASSLATGRLYNEQFF
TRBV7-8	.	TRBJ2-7	CASSLRRSIGYEQYF
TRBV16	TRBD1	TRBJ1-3	CASSQDRAVGNTIYF
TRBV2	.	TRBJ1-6	CASSPLQGGSPLHF
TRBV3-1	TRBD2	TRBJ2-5	CASSQGLAGGQTQYF
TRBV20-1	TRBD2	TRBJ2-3	CSATTGLDFSDTQYF
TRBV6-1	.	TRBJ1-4	CASSSAREIWRATNEKLFF
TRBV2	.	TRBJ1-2	CASTWVAYGYTF
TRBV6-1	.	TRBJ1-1	CASSETRGFTEAFF
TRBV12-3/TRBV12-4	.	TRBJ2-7	CASSLTRLTTYEQYF
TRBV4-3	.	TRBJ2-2	CASSQEGGDTGELFF
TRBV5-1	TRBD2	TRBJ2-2	CASSHLGVTSGGMNTGELFF
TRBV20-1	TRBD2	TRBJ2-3	CSARDVSGSLSTDTQYF